The clone carrying this TCR beta chain is judged medium-sized. This sample is part of a study of T cell repertoires in aging, cancer and after chemotherapy. The CDR3 runs 16 residues. Germline CDR1 and CDR2: SGHDT and YYEEEE. V was pared by 2 bases and J by 4 bases, with 18 bases between. Amplification of TCR beta used genomic DNA extracted from peripheral blood. TRB rearrangements spanning V, D and J were amplified using mixed TRB-A/B primers. TCRdb re-called the multiplex PCR reads through MiXCR, storing one row per CDR3 protein. The sample has 2,400 or so distinct CDR3 sequences; 22% are singletons.

The TCR comes from a human donor with a blood cancer. The sample consisted of blood. The chain employs TRBV5-6 and TRBJ1-1, with D tentatively TRBD1 (6 bases). The CDR3: CASSLVPGQSSTEAFF. As DNA, the CDR3 is TGTGCCAGCAGCTTAGTCCCCGGACAGTCGAGCACTGAAGCTTTCTTT.